This passage covers 6 T cell receptor beta chains from one sample sequenced in a study of blood T cell repertoires in COVID-19. Clones were sequenced by immunoSEQ multiplex PCR, and TCRdb holds only the in-frame ones, with some missing. The sample records roughly 150,000 clones, 80% to 90% being singletons. The sample comprised peripheral blood. The receptors were sampled from a woman aged 40 to 49 with acute or convalescent COVID-19.

The V gene is TRBV25-1, the J gene TRBJ1-1; 9 nucleotides match TRBD1. The V gene's germline CDR1 is MGHDK and CDR2 SYGVNS. Trimming at V came to 2 bases and at J to 7 bases, leaving 8 bases not matched to a gene. The CDR3 runs 15 residues. The CDR3 DNA reads TGTGCCAGCAGTGAAGGTGGGACAGGGAGGATTGAAGCTTTCTTT. Translated, it gives CASSEGGTGRIEAFF.

J is TRBJ1-3 and V is TRBV7-2, with 7 bases matching TRBD1. V was pared by 1 base and J by 0 bases, with 12 bases of the junction left unmatched. The CDR3 is made up of 19 amino acids. CDR1 and CDR2 (germline): SGHTA, FQGNSA. The CDR3 loop reads CASSLDLLRQGRSGNTIYF. As DNA, the CDR3 is TGTGCCAGCAGCTTAGACCTCCTAAGACAGGGCCGCTCTGGAAACACCATATATTTT.

This rearrangement joins TRBV5-4 to TRBJ2-1; weak D call: TRBD2 (7 bases). Germline assignment: CDR1 SGHNT and CDR2 YYREEE (reference sequence). CDR3 size: 16 residues. Trimming stripped 0 bases from V and 8 bases from J, with 18 bases between. DNA of the CDR3: TGTGCCAGCAGCTTGGGTGGCGGGGGCTTACGGGATGAGCAGTTCTTC. This encodes CASSLGGGGLRDEQFF.

The chain recombines TRBV28 with TRBJ2-7; D may be TRBD2 (6 bases). Between the trimmed V and J ends, which lost 6 bases and 7 bases, there was a span of 19 bases. Germline assignment: CDR1 MDHEN and CDR2 SYDVKM. CDR3 length equals 14 residues. CDR3 residues: CASSAGTPFLEQYF. The DNA of the CDR3 is TGTGCCAGCAGCGCGGGGACCCCATTCTTGGAGCAGTACTTC.

This chain connects TRBV29-1 to TRBJ1-4; 7 positions agree with TRBD1. Trimming took 4 bases from V and 7 from J; bases not matched to a gene: 6. This CDR3 has 13 residues. Per germline, CDR1 SQVTM and CDR2 ANQGSEA. CDR3: CSVVKGAGEKLFF. As DNA, the CDR3 is TGCAGCGTTGTAAAGGGGGCTGGTGAAAAACTGTTTTTT. Full variable domain (outside the CDR3, taken from reference TRBV29-1 and TRBJ1-4): SAVISQKPSRDICQRGTSLTIQCQVDSQVTMMFWYRQQPGQSLTLIATANQGSEATYESGFVIDKFPISRPNLTFSTLTVSNMSPEDSSIYLCSVVKGAGEKLFFGSGTQLSVL.

The genes are TRBV4-1 and TRBJ2-7, with 9 bases fitting TRBD2. CDR1 is MGHRA, CDR2 YSYEKL, per germline. V shed 0 bases and J 2 bases; nucleotides not matched to a gene: 11. This CDR3 comprises 18 residues. The CDR3 bases are TGCGCCAGCAGCCAAGAAATCGTACGTAGCGGGGGTACCTACGAGCAGTACTTC. Its protein is CASSQEIVRSGGTYEQYF.